Sequencing of this T cell receptor beta chain was carried out in a study of neurological immune-mediated disorders (dated by TCRdb to 2018 to 2020). General notes on the study: Using UMI-based sequencing, the study compared peripheral blood TCR-beta repertoires from patients with HTLV-I-associated myelopathy (HAM/TSP), patients with multiple sclerosis, and healthy controls. Longitudinal HAM/TSP and healthy donors were sampled at 3 time-points each (roughly 3-40 month intervals). The 95 to 110 TCR-beta libraries covered PBMC samples along with longitudinal samples, technical triplicates, and paired sorted CD4+ and CD8+ T-cell subsets. Of the 68 subjects in the cohort, about 14 were HAM/TSP patients, about 34 were multiple sclerosis patients, and roughly 20 were healthy controls.

The investigation overall reported the following: No identical CDR3 amino acid sequences were shared among expanded clones across subjects, suggesting private TCR-beta repertoires in all groups. The highest TCR clonal expansion was observed in HAM/TSP patients, whereas the lowest was observed in MS patients, even when compared with healthy controls.

CDR1 and CDR2, looked up from the germline V gene, are SQVTM and ANQGSEA. A distance of 7 bases separates the germline ends of V and J, which lose 5 bases and 1 base respectively. The CDR3 covers 12 residues, taking in both the cysteine and the phenylalanine. The sequence is cut down to CDR3 DNA, 36 bases in frame from base 1. cDNA was synthesized by template-switch 5'RACE using a primer with a 10-nucleotide random unique molecular identifier that tagged each TCR transcript. Every sequencing run covered 15-18 subjects and yielded more than 180 million TCR-beta sequences. The RNeasy kit was used for extraction of total RNA. The KAPA Real-time Library Amplification kit was used to amplify TCR-beta VDJ regions with primers targeting the TCR constant region and the 5'RACE anchor. A first PCR added sample indexes and Illumina adaptors, after which a second PCR increased the library yield. After Ampure bead purification, the roughly 650 bp TCR product was size-selected on a 2% E-gel SizeSelection system. Library quality was checked on a Bioanalyzer, concentration was measured with Qubit, and libraries were quantified with the Kapa Library Quantification kit before pooling. Paired-end 2 x 150 bp sequencing of the libraries was performed on an Illumina HiSeq 2500. To increase sequence diversity, roughly 24-32% phiX was spiked into each library pool. In the original analysis: The UMI-based MiGEC pipeline processed quality-filtered reads and removed over 80% of raw TCR sequences during error correction. VDJ genes were aligned to IMGT germline references, and clonotypes were defined by unique CDR3 amino acid sequence plus V-J genes. Clonal expansion, Shannon diversity and CDR3 relatedness (CalcPairwiseDistances, ClusterSamples) were evaluated with VDJtools, and phylogenetic trees were built with CLCbio workbench. Expanded clones were defined as having at least 8 unique UMIs, based on coefficient-of-variation modelling across technical triplicates. TCRdb reran the public reads through fastp at Q25 and MiXCR, keeping productive beta chains. Rows merge per CDR3 protein into single entries with the most common DNA and genes. V and J calls and clone size were set by TCRdb, not the authors. The sample data list under 130,000 distinct CDR3 sequences, and 10% to 12% of these were observed just once. Approximately 3.1% of the sample is taken by the ten largest.

This specimen's time point label, per the study, means: longitudinal time-point 3. Libraries from unsorted PBMCs were made from 2 million PBMCs kept in RNAlater at -80 degrees C until RNA extraction. Peripheral blood was subjected to Ficoll-Hypaque density gradient centrifugation to isolate PBMCs, which were then cryopreserved in liquid nitrogen. This clonotype was detected ten times or more. Its antigen has not been determined. Per-base qualities were not stored, and no clone one base away is much larger. Sequencing input: PBMCs. The chain links TRBV29-1 with TRBJ2-3; the D gene is possibly TRBD1 or TRBD2, each agreeing over 5 bases. This receptor was identified in a female donor with HTLV-1-associated myelopathy (HAM/TSP). The DNA sequence follows: TGCAGCGTTCGAGGGGGCACAGATACGCAGTATTTT. This codes for CSVRGGTDTQYF.